This T cell receptor (beta chain) was sequenced for a study of blood T cell repertoires in COVID-19. The V segment lost 3 bases and the J segment 0 bases; nucleotides outside the gene matches: 4. The germline CDR1 and CDR2 sequences are MGHRA and YSYEKL. This CDR3 contains 16 residues. Original handling: Nucleated cell counts were estimated from reference gene primer amplification. The method was immunoSEQ multiplex PCR; TCRdb's version includes in-frame clones alone and lacks a portion of them. That table supplies the V and J calls and clone size; D and trimming were determined from the DNA. The sample includes about 120,000 clones, 75% to 90% seen only once; the top ten take about 4.4%.

This TCR was sampled from a man in his 60s with COVID-19, enrolled during active disease. Material for sequencing was peripheral blood. The gene calls are TRBV4-1 and TRBJ2-1; TRBD1 agrees at 8 bases. The CDR3 loop is CASSQDRDFSYNEQFF. In DNA form, the CDR3 reads TGCGCCAGCAGCCAGGACAGGGACTTCTCCTACAATGAGCAGTTCTTC.